One sample yielded the 3 T cell receptor beta chains listed below, sequenced in a study of T-cell reconstitution after alpha-beta-depleted transplantation in children. Unique molecular identifiers were incorporated during preparation of the TCRbeta library. TCRdb ran MiXCR on the PCR reads and lists one entry per CDR3 protein. The sample carries hundreds of thousands of distinct CDR3 sequences, 20% to 25% recorded once. The sample here was PBMCs, mostly from graft donor cells, taken 360 days after TCRalphabeta/CD19-depleted stem cell transplant. The receptors come from a boy under three years old who had a stem cell transplant for acute myeloid leukemia, so the T cells may come from the graft donor.

Many counts were recorded for this clonotype. The CDR3 region is CASRLAGVVQETQYF. The CDR3 DNA sequence: TGCGCCAGTAGACTAGCGGGGGTCGTCCAAGAGACCCAGTACTTC. The rearrangement joins TRBV10-2 to TRBJ2-5, with 12 bases fitting TRBD2. The germline gives CDR1 WSHSY, CDR2 SAAADI. The CDR3 runs to 15 residues. V lost 9 bases and J lost 1; bases outside the gene matches: 6.

This clonotype was counted ten times or more. V is TRBV18 and J is TRBJ1-1; 8 bases are a match to TRBD1. This CDR3 has 16 residues. CDR1 and CDR2 from the germline V gene are KGHSH and LQKENI. Losses at the gene ends were 1 base for V and 0 bases for J; bases not matched to a gene: 4. The CDR3 sequence: CASSPQQGQVNTEAFF. The CDR3 nucleotides are TGTGCCAGCTCACCACAGCAGGGACAGGTGAACACTGAAGCTTTCTTT. Variable domain in full (rest from reference TRBV18 and TRBJ1-1): NAGVMQNPRHLVRRRGQEARLRCSPMKGHSHVYWYRQLPEEGLKFMVYLQKENIIDESGMPKERFSAEFPKEGPSILRIQQVVRGDSAAYFCASSPQQGQVNTEAFFGQGTRLTVV.

The chain recombines TRBV30 with TRBJ2-7, with a weak D call TRBD2 (6 bases). Germline assignment: CDR1 GTSNPN and CDR2 SVGIG (reference sequence). The CDR3 runs to 15 residues. V shed 0 bases and J shed 2 bases, with 14 bases lying between them. The CDR3 nucleotides are TGTGCCTGGAGTGTAGAGTGGAGGGCGGCCTACGAGCAGTACTTC. Its translation is CAWSVEWRAAYEQYF.